A selection of T cell receptor beta chains follows, all from one sample in a study of early T cells in non-severe SARS-CoV-2 infection. TCRdb reanalysed the 5' RACE reads using MiXCR and keeps one entry per CDR3 protein. Among roughly 27,000 distinct CDR3 sequences listed, 4% to 5% were seen once. The sequenced sample was whole blood. The receptors originated from an adult who was a healthcare worker with PCR-confirmed SARS-CoV-2 infection or an uninfected control (not recorded which). CDR3s include the opening cysteine and the closing phenylalanine or tryptophan. A D gene is named only where the DNA matches it firmly. A row's size may be missing; if present it is once, few, many or a size class.

>TRBD1|many|TRBV28|TRBJ2-1
CASRLTGVNEQFF
TGTGCCAGCAGGCTTACAGGGGTCAATGAGCAGTTCTTC
>TRBD2|-|TRBV7-2|TRBJ2-3
CASSLTSGTRTDTQYF
TGTGCCAGCAGCTTAACAAGCGGGACGAGGACAGATACGCAGTATTTT
>-|-|TRBV7-2|TRBJ2-1
CASSTSGTYNEQFF
TGTGCCAGCAGCACATCCGGGACCTACAATGAGCAGTTCTTC
>-|many|TRBV27|TRBJ2-7
CASTVKAGPPYEQYF
TGTGCCAGCACGGTCAAGGCGGGACCGCCCTACGAGCAGTACTTC
>TRBD2|medium-sized|TRBV20-1|TRBJ2-1
CSAHGTSTSYNEQFF
TGCAGTGCTCACGGGACTAGCACCTCCTACAATGAGCAGTTCTTC
>TRBD1|few|TRBV18|TRBJ2-3
CASSTNRDRGTDTQYF
TGTGCCAGCTCAACGAACCGGGACAGGGGGACAGATACGCAGTATTTT
>-|medium-sized|TRBV7-6|TRBJ2-3
CASSRKDTDTQYF
TGTGCCAGCAGCCGGAAGGACACAGATACGCAGTATTTT
>TRBD1|many|TRBV19|TRBJ2-7
CATSPDRGLHEQYF
TGTGCCACCTCCCCGGACAGGGGGCTCCACGAGCAGTACTTC
>-|few|TRBV27|TRBJ2-2
CASSFSLVGGELFF
TGTGCCAGCAGTTTCTCCCTCGTCGGCGGGGAGCTGTTTTTT
>-|-|TRBV6-4|TRBJ2-1
CASSAQGYEQFF
TGTGCCAGCAGTGCCCAGGGGTATGAGCAGTTCTTC
>TRBD2|few|TRBV20-1|TRBJ2-1
CSAVAGLADSYNEQFF
TGCAGTGCTGTTGCGGGACTAGCGGATTCTTACAATGAGCAGTTCTTC
>TRBD2|medium-sized|TRBV20-1|TRBJ2-2
CSARLAGGGTGELFF
TGCAGTGCTCGCCTAGCGGGAGGAGGGACCGGGGAGCTGTTTTTT
>-|-|TRBV21-1|TRBJ2-1
CASSKAEREGNEQFF
TGTGCCAGCAGCAAAGCGGAGCGGGAGGGCAATGAGCAGTTCTTC